The 6 T cell receptor beta chains below were found in one sample sequenced in a study of T cells after yellow fever vaccination. TCRdb independently ran MiXCR on the 5' RACE reads; one entry per CDR3 protein. The sample lists about 550,000 distinct CDR3 sequences, approximately 21% occurring once. Sequencing was performed on PBMCs, taken 15 days after the yellow fever booster vaccination. Receptor source: a man between 25 and 39 years old who received the YFV17D yellow fever vaccine.

The V call is TRBV11-2, the J call TRBJ2-3, with a possible D match to TRBD2 (5 bases). Germline CDR1 reads SGHAT; CDR2 reads FQNNGV. CDR3 length equals 18 residues. Trimming removed 5 bases from V and 2 bases from J, with 23 bases in between. The CDR3: CASSGRLTRSGPTDTQYF. Written as DNA, the CDR3 is TGTGCCAGCAGCGGCAGACTTACTAGATCCGGTCCCACAGATACGCAGTATTTT.

V and J are TRBV9 and TRBJ2-3; D perhaps matches TRBD2 (7 bases). The CDR3 runs 16 residues. V lost 2 bases and J lost 10, with 23 bases in between. Looked up from germline, CDR1 is SGDLS and CDR2 is YYNGEE. Written as DNA, the CDR3 is TGTGCCAGCAGCGTGGAGGGGGGGTCCGGGCGTTTGGCGCAGTATTTT. It encodes CASSVEGGSGRLAQYF.

This clonotype appeared a few times. The CDR3 bases are TGTGCCACCAGTGATTCTAGGGGTTTAGGAGGGACGGGGCAGTTCTTC. This encodes CATSDSRGLGGTGQFF. The V gene is TRBV24-1, the J gene TRBJ2-1; a weak D match, TRBD2 (6 bases). CDR1 is KGHDR, CDR2 SFDVKD, per germline. The CDR3 sequence is 16 residues long. V lost 2 bases, J lost 12 bases, and 22 bases lay in between.

This chain uses TRBV5-1 with TRBJ2-1; no definite D call. Looked up from germline, CDR1 is SGHRS and CDR2 is YFSETQ. The CDR3 spans 13 residues. Trimming cost V 4 bases and J 10 bases, with 15 bases left between them. The CDR3 sequence: CASSPSGGWEQFF. DNA of the CDR3: TGCGCCAGCAGCCCCTCAGGCGGCTGGGAGCAGTTCTTC.

This sequence joins TRBV5-1 and TRBJ2-2, with 8 bases that match TRBD1. The ends lost 7 bases at V and 2 bases at J; junction bases unmatched: 4. CDR3 length: 14 residues. CDR1 SGHRS and CDR2 YFSETQ come from the germline V gene. The CDR3 sequence is CASHGQGNTGELFF. CDR3 nucleotide sequence: TGCGCCAGCCACGGACAGGGTAACACCGGGGAGCTGTTTTTT.

There are a few counts of this clonotype. The rearrangement uses TRBV5-1 and TRBJ2-1, with TRBD2 matching 9 bases. The trim removed 1 base at V and 2 bases at J, leaving 7 bases unmatched. This CDR3 has 17 residues. In germline, CDR1 is SGHRS, CDR2 YFSETQ. The CDR3 protein is CASSLLGLAGPYNEQFF. CDR3 nucleotides: TGCGCCAGCAGCTTGTTAGGGCTAGCGGGGCCCTACAATGAGCAGTTCTTC.